This T cell receptor beta chain was obtained from a study of cytomegalovirus exposure and HLA in healthy donors. V was trimmed by 0 bases and J by 2 bases, leaving 8 bases between them. Germline CDR1 is SGDLS and CDR2 is YYNGEE. There are 14 residues in the CDR3. With 60 Vbeta and 13 Jbeta primers, the PCR was carried out. Assay used: immunoSEQ multiplex PCR; TCRdb lists only in-frame clones, some missing. The table shows some 180,000 clones, with 76% occurring only once. V gene TRBV9 combines with J gene TRBJ2-5; a possible D gene is TRBD2 (5 bases). Sample: PBMCs. This clonotype was obtained from a woman in her twenties or thirties in good health and CMV-seropositive. CDR3 region: CASSVGWRQETQYF. CDR3 DNA sequence: TGTGCCAGCAGCGTAGGATGGAGGCAAGAGACCCAGTACTTC.